This entry features one T cell receptor beta chain sequence. TEMRA cells were enriched by FACS, and CD4+ and CD8+ T cells were negatively isolated. The length of the CDR3 is 13 residues. The germline CDR1 and CDR2 sequences are SGDLS and YYNGEE. V was trimmed by 0 bases and J by 6 bases, leaving 10 bases between them. It was with random hexamers that roughly 0.5 to 1 ug RNA was reverse transcribed. One entry per CDR3 protein results from TCRdb running MiXCR on the immunoSEQ multiplex PCR reads. The repertoire consists of about 160,000 distinct CDR3 sequences, with roughly 94% occurring once and the leading ten covering about 0.086%. This sample is drawn from a study of CD8 T cells in Susac syndrome.

The chain links TRBV9 to TRBJ2-7, with D possibly matching TRBD1 (5 bases). The TCR sequence derives from a human donor with multiple sclerosis. The sample taken for sequencing was CD4+ T cells from PBMCs. CDR3 nucleotide sequence: TGTGCCAGCAGCGTAGTGTCAGGGCCCGAGCAGTACTTC. It specifies CASSVVSGPEQYF.